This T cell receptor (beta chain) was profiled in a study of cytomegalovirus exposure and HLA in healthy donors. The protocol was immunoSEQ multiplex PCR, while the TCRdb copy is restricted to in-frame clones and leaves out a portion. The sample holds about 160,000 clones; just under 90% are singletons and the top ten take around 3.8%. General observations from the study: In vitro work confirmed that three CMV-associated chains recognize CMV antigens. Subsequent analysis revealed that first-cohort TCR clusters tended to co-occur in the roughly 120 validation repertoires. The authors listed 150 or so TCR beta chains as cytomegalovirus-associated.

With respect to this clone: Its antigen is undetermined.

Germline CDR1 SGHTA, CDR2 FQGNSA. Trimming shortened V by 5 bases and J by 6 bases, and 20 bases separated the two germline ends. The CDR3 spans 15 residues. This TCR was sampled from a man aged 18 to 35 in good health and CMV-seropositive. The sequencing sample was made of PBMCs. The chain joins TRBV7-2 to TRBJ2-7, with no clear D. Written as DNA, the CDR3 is TGTGCCAGCAGCGCTCCCGGAGCCCTAATGGGCGAGCAGTACTTC. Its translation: CASSAPGALMGEQYF.